The 10 T cell receptor beta chains below all came from one sample that was sequenced in a study of cytomegalovirus exposure and HLA in healthy donors. Clones were sequenced by immunoSEQ multiplex PCR, and TCRdb holds only the in-frame ones, with some missing. The sample holds under 200,000 clones; 80% to 85% are singletons and the top ten take 1% to 1.5%. What was sequenced was PBMCs. The source is a woman under 40 in good health and CMV-seronegative.

This clone has a handful of counts. The CDR3 is CASSIGGTGGIEAFF. In DNA, the CDR3 is TGTGCCAGTAGTATAGGCGGGACAGGGGGTATTGAAGCTTTCTTT. V gene TRBV19 combines with J gene TRBJ1-1, with 11 bases matching TRBD1. Germline CDR1 LNHDA, CDR2 SQIVND (reference sequence). The CDR3 has 15 amino acids. The trim removed 1 base at V and 7 bases at J, leaving 5 bases unmatched.

The J gene is TRBJ2-7, the V gene TRBV27; TRBD2 might be the D (5 bases). Germline values: CDR1 MNHEY, CDR2 SMNVEV (reference sequence). Trimming took 6 bases from V and 2 from J, leaving 14 bases between them. There are 14 residues in the CDR3. In DNA, the CDR3 is TGTGCCAGCAGATCGGACTCGACTACCTACGAGCAGTACTTC. Translating gives CASRSDSTTYEQYF.

The V gene is TRBV5-4, the J gene TRBJ2-7; D may be TRBD1 (5 bases). The CDR3 is made up of 14 amino acids. V was pared by 3 bases and J by 3 bases, with 13 bases between. Germline V gene sequence: CDR1 SGHNT, CDR2 YYREEE (reference sequence). The CDR3 DNA is TGTGCCAGCAGCTCTGACAGATTCTACTACGAGCAGTACTTC. It codes for CASSSDRFYYEQYF.

This rearrangement joins TRBV5-6 to TRBJ1-5; D call uncertain. Germline CDR1 reads SGHDT; CDR2 reads YYEEEE. The CDR3 spans 13 residues. The ends were cut back, 1 base at V and 6 bases at J, with 8 bases in the middle. CDR3 bases: TGTGCCAGCAGCTTGAGCACGAGTCAGCCCCAGCATTTT. This translates into CASSLSTSQPQHF.

The genes are TRBV19 and TRBJ2-7; TRBD1 matches 7 bases. The CDR3 runs 16 residues. CDR1 is LNHDA and CDR2 is SQIVND in the germline V gene (reference sequence). V lost 6 bases, J lost 5 bases, and 16 bases stayed unmatched. The CDR3 DNA reads as TGTGCCAGTAGGGCCGACAGGGACCCCGCAGACGACGAGCAGTACTTC. It is translated as CASRADRDPADDEQYF.

This chain connects TRBV6-5 to TRBJ1-1; 7 bases agree with TRBD1. Unmatched junction bases numbered 9, after V lost 6 bases and J lost 2 bases. The CDR3 is made up of 15 amino acids. Germline CDR1 reads MNHEY; CDR2 reads SVGAGI. The CDR3 DNA is TGTGCCAGCAGCCTATTCCGACAGGGCAACACTGAAGCTTTCTTT. It translates to CASSLFRQGNTEAFF.

V is TRBV27 and J is TRBJ2-7, with a tentative D call TRBD2 (6 bases). Trimming took off 2 bases at V and 3 bases at J, with 14 bases between the two ends. The CDR3 runs to 15 residues. CDR1 and CDR2 from the germline V gene are MNHEY and SMNVEV (reference sequence). The chain's CDR3 is CASSLMAGPFYEQYF. The CDR3 bases are TGTGCCAGCAGTTTAATGGCGGGGCCGTTCTACGAGCAGTACTTC.

CDR3 DNA: TGTGCCAGCAGCTCCCGGGACAGGGAAGATCAGCCCCAGCATTTT. Its translation: CASSSRDREDQPQHF. J is TRBJ1-5 and V is TRBV7-9; TRBD1 matches 9 bases. The CDR3 extends over 15 amino acids. CDR1 is SEHNR and CDR2 is FQNEAQ in the germline V gene (reference sequence). V lost 4 bases and J lost 5; bases outside the gene matches: 6.

V gene TRBV6-1 combines with J gene TRBJ1-2; a possible D gene is TRBD1 (5 bases). V was pared by 6 bases and J by 7 bases, with 12 bases between. The germline gives CDR1 MNHNS, CDR2 SASEGT. This CDR3 spans 12 amino acids. The CDR3 is CASSAGLSGYTF. The CDR3 nucleotides are TGTGCCAGCAGCGCGGGACTCTCTGGCTACACCTTC.

The CDR3 DNA is TGTGCCAGCTGTCGGCAGCGCCAAGAGACCCAGTACTTC. Residues: CASCRQRQETQYF. The J gene is TRBJ2-5, the V gene TRBV6-5; unclear D gene. With 8 bases removed from V and 1 base from J, the gap between germline ends came to 11 bases. Germline-derived CDR1 and CDR2 are MNHEY and SVGAGI. The CDR3 spans 13 residues.